The rows below give T cell receptor beta chains drawn from one sample of a study of T-cell memory formation after mild COVID-19. TCRdb fed the 5' RACE reads into MiXCR, producing one record per CDR3 protein. The sample lists 470,000 or so distinct CDR3 sequences, about a sixth occurring once. Sequenced input: PBMCs or a T cell subset sorted from them (not recorded which). These TCRs come from a man between 18 and 29 years old who had mild COVID-19 (a few samples of this study predate the infection). Cell type and time point are not known. Each CDR3 is given with its conserved first and last residue. A D gene is named only where the DNA matches it firmly. The size entry is marked missing in some rows and otherwise reads once, few, many or a size class.

j_gene,d_gene,v_gene,abundance,CDR3aa,CDR3nt
TRBJ2-3,NA,TRBV6-2/TRBV6-3,few,CASSYSGRTDTQYF,TGTGCCAGCAGTTACTCGGGGCGTACAGATACGCAGTATTTT
TRBJ1-4,NA,TRBV5-1,NA,CASSLLPLANEKLFF,TGCGCCAGCAGCTTGCTCCCCTTAGCTAATGAAAAACTGTTTTTT
TRBJ2-1,TRBD2,TRBV27,NA,CASGLGVSNEQFF,TGTGCCAGCGGACTAGGGGTGTCCAATGAGCAGTTCTTC
TRBJ1-2,TRBD1,TRBV5-1,many,CASRPGNRGPFHF,TGCGCCAGCAGGCCTGGAAACAGGGGGCCCTTCCACTTC
TRBJ2-3,TRBD2,TRBV6-5,NA,CASTDPGGPSDTQYF,TGTGCCAGCACCGATCCGGGGGGGCCCTCCGATACGCAGTATTTT
TRBJ1-5,TRBD1,TRBV20-1,NA,CSARAQGGQPQHF,TGCAGTGCTAGAGCCCAGGGGGGGCAGCCCCAGCATTTT
TRBJ2-5,TRBD1,TRBV12-3/TRBV12-4,NA,CASSSTRDSLRGGQYF,TGTGCCAGCAGCTCTACCCGGGACAGCCTCCGAGGGGGCCAGTACTTC
TRBJ1-5,TRBD1,TRBV7-9,few,CASSLAGGLSNQPQHF,TGTGCCAGCAGCTTAGCAGGGGGCTTGAGCAATCAGCCCCAGCATTTT
TRBJ2-5,NA,TRBV14,NA,CASSQIGSGEETQYF,TGTGCCAGCAGCCAAATTGGGTCGGGGGAAGAGACCCAGTACTTC
TRBJ1-2,NA,TRBV2,few,CASSESLGGYGYTF,TGTGCCAGCAGTGAATCCTTGGGGGGATATGGCTACACCTTC
TRBJ2-3,TRBD2,TRBV18,few,CASSPLFRGTSRTDTQYF,TGTGCCAGCTCACCGCTTTTCAGGGGGACTAGCCGCACAGATACGCAGTATTTT
TRBJ2-2,TRBD1,TRBV29-1,many,CSVPGQGHTGELFF,TGCAGCGTCCCCGGACAGGGACACACCGGGGAGCTGTTTTTT
TRBJ1-1,NA,TRBV14,NA,CASSQLTEAFF,TGTGCCAGCAGCCAACTCACTGAAGCTTTCTTT
TRBJ2-1,NA,TRBV11-3,NA,CASSLFSASSYNEQFF,TGTGCCAGCAGCTTGTTCTCGGCTAGCTCCTACAATGAGCAGTTCTTC
TRBJ1-4,NA,TRBV6-5,few,CASSYSGGEKLFF,TGTGCCAGCAGTTACTCGGGAGGAGAAAAACTGTTTTTT
TRBJ2-3,NA,TRBV7-9,many,CASRGADTQYF,TGTGCCAGCAGGGGGGCAGATACGCAGTATTTT
TRBJ1-5,NA,TRBV12-3/TRBV12-4,NA,CARGRGEQPQHF,TGTGCCAGAGGGAGGGGGGAACAGCCCCAGCATTTT